The entry that follows covers one T cell receptor (beta chain) sequence. Its antigen target is currently unknown. Libraries were built with 5' RACE. Preparation of each TCR library used 3,000 to 4,000 ng of total RNA. For each sample, cDNA was synthesized in eight separate reactions using SMARTScribe reverse transcriptase. During cDNA synthesis, template switching introduced unique molecular identifiers that contained a 6-nucleotide sample barcode. TCRalpha and TCRbeta cDNA was amplified in two nested PCRs of about 17 and 10 cycles, and bead purification was carried out after each PCR. Before amplification, the cDNA was treated with uracil DNA-glycosylase and purified using the QIAquick PCR purification kit. In the second PCR, Illumina TruSeq-compatible adapters and sample-specific barcodes were added. Library quality and concentration were checked on TapeStation and Qubit, and libraries were pooled at roughly 5 ng each. Sequencing of pooled libraries was carried out on an Illumina HiSeq2500 single-index Rapid Run using 2 x 100 bp reads and custom sequencing primers. The authors' pipeline ran thus. MiGEC version 1.2.6 was used for UMI-based consensus assembly, which corrected PCR and sequencing errors. MiXCR version 2.1.1 handled V(D)J alignment, clonotype assembly and CDR3 extraction. To normalise gene usage, clonotype sharing and MAIT/NKT TCR abundance, the analysis used the top 1000, 10 000 and 20 000 clonotypes per sample. Diversity was computed as the inverse Simpson index with the vegan R package after downsampling to 27 000 UMIs. Paired Mann-Whitney U tests on discordant twin pairs were used, with Benjamini-Hochberg multiple-testing correction. TCRdb reprocessed the reads into one record per CDR3 protein sequence, lacking DNA. TCRdb assigned the V and J calls; the authors' analysis was not used. This sample's records show about 450,000 distinct CDR3 sequences. Of the sample, 2% to 3% falls within the top ten clones.

CDR1 LNHDA and CDR2 SQIVND were looked up in the germline V gene (reference sequence). Counted from cysteine to phenylalanine, this CDR3 has 15 amino acids. Only the protein is available. The entry originates in a study of monozygotic twins with inflammatory bowel disease (dated by TCRdb to between 2017 and 2020). Turning to the overall study: The full study comprised approximately 28 monozygotic twin pairs: nine German pairs (four IBD-concordant, five IBD-discordant) and 19 IBD-discordant Danish pairs. Disease-associated traits were sought mainly through comparisons between IBD patients and their genetically identical healthy co-twins within discordant pairs. Each individual had, on average, about 151 000 unique TCRalpha sequences and 181 000 unique TCRbeta sequences available for analysis.

From each donor, an approximately 2.5 ml peripheral blood sample was drawn into PAXgene tubes and stored at -80 degrees C. Total RNA was isolated from whole blood with the PAXgene blood miRNA kit on an automated QIAcube, without T cell sorting. Deep TCRalpha and TCRbeta repertoire profiling with unique molecular barcoding was performed on peripheral blood of monozygotic twin pairs concordant or discordant for inflammatory bowel disease. Smoking habits were recorded for all twin pairs, and individuals were classified as current, former or never smokers. General study outcomes and caveats: Because patients received different immunosuppressive treatments, the repertoires may have picked up extra background noise and variability between individuals. Different T cell subtypes could not be distinguished in the analysis. Measured by the inverse Simpson index, TCRbeta repertoire diversity was lower in IBD patients than in their healthy co-twins. No single strong signal or clonotype linked to IBD turned up in the results, so the idea that one exists was not supported. Fewer clonotypes were shared with other individuals by IBD patients than by healthy twins, most markedly in patients showing signs of disease activity. Concordant and discordant twins showed no difference in repertoire similarity, possibly because of limited statistical power.

The sequence joins TRBV19 to TRBJ2-1. The sequence was obtained from a human donor with ulcerative colitis or Crohn's disease, or a healthy co-twin of an affected twin (not recorded which). Sample: blood. The CDR3 loop reads CASSITEASYNEQFF.